A selection of T cell receptor beta chains follows, all from one sample in a study of blood T cell repertoires in COVID-19. Sequenced by immunoSEQ multiplex PCR; TCRdb stores in-frame clones only, minus some. The table lists fewer than 250,000 clones, 83% of them singletons. Source material: peripheral blood. These receptors all come from a human donor in a cohort sampled during active COVID-19. The CDR3 runs from the conserved cysteine through the conserved F or W. A D gene is named only where the DNA matches it firmly. For some rows the clone size is stated as once, few or many, or as a class when expanded; others skip it.

j_call	clone_size	v_call	d_call	cdr3_aa	cdr3_nt
TRBJ2-3	NA	TRBV19	TRBD1	CASSTRTGGATDTQYF	TGTGCCAGTAGTACCCGGACAGGGGGCGCAACAGATACGCAGTATTTT
TRBJ1-6	NA	TRBV6-1	NA	CASSEVTGNSPLHF	TGTGCCAGCAGTGAAGTGACGGGGAATTCACCCCTCCACTTT
TRBJ1-2	NA	TRBV6-1	TRBD1	CASSERGQTYGYTF	TGTGCCAGCAGTGAAAGGGGACAGACCTATGGCTACACCTTC
TRBJ2-4	NA	TRBV28	NA	CASSLVRTSLAKNIQYF	TGTGCCAGCAGTTTAGTAAGGACATCCCTAGCCAAAAACATTCAGTACTTC
TRBJ1-2	NA	TRBV27	TRBD1	CASSRTSFGWTGGLPGLYGYTF	TGTGCCAGCAGCCGGACATCCTTCGGGTGGACAGGGGGCCTCCCCGGTCTCTATGGCTACACCTTC
TRBJ2-7	NA	TRBV4-2	NA	CASSQEWGDSSYEQYF	TGTGCCAGCAGCCAAGAGTGGGGGGACAGCTCCTACGAGCAGTACTTC
TRBJ1-5	NA	TRBV6-5	NA	CASSDRFRGQPQHF	TGTGCCAGCAGCGACAGGTTTAGAGGTCAGCCCCAGCATTTT
TRBJ2-5	NA	TRBV5-4	TRBD1	CASSLRGTGGETQYF	TGTGCCAGCAGCTTGAGAGGGACAGGGGGGGAGACCCAGTACTTC
TRBJ1-4	NA	TRBV19	NA	CASSMNQVFNEKLFF	TGTGCCAGTAGTATGAATCAGGTCTTCAATGAAAAACTGTTTTTT
TRBJ1-5	NA	TRBV7-9	TRBD1	CASRGQGPDQPQHF	TGTGCCAGCCGCGGACAGGGTCCAGATCAGCCCCAGCATTTT
TRBJ2-3	NA	TRBV7-2	NA	CASRASSLSTDTQYF	TGTGCCAGCAGAGCTAGCTCTTTGAGCACAGATACGCAGTATTTT
TRBJ2-1	once	TRBV9	TRBD1	CASSAGQGAIDRFDEQFF	TGTGCCAGCAGCGCGGGACAGGGGGCGATCGATCGCTTCGATGAGCAGTTCTTC
TRBJ2-1	NA	TRBV21-1	NA	CASSRPGSSYNEQFF	TGTGCCAGCAGCAGGCCGGGATCCTCTTACAATGAGCAGTTCTTC
TRBJ2-5	NA	TRBV5-1	TRBD2	CASSGGAGVGTQYF	TGCGCCAGTAGCGGGGGGGCCGGTGTGGGGACCCAGTACTTC
TRBJ2-7	NA	TRBV27	NA	CASSSGVREQYF	TGTGCCAGCAGCTCAGGGGTGAGAGAGCAGTACTTC
TRBJ2-7	NA	TRBV5-1	TRBD2	CASSLGGRLAGTEQYF	TGCGCCAGCAGCTTGGGAGGTCGGCTAGCGGGCACCGAGCAGTACTTC
TRBJ2-3	NA	TRBV6-4	TRBD1	CASSDSGTGSTDTQYF	TGTGCCAGCAGTGACTCCGGGACAGGGAGCACAGATACGCAGTATTTT
TRBJ2-7	NA	TRBV4-1	NA	CASSQVADTYEQYF	TGCGCCAGCAGCCAAGTAGCGGACACCTACGAGCAGTACTTC
TRBJ2-2	NA	TRBV28	TRBD1	CASSHRGANTGELFF	TGTGCCAGCAGTCACAGGGGGGCGAACACCGGGGAGCTGTTTTTT
TRBJ2-3	NA	TRBV5-1	TRBD2	CASSNSGRNTDTQYF	TGCGCCAGCAGTAATAGCGGGAGAAACACAGATACGCAGTATTTT
TRBJ1-2	NA	TRBV3-1/TRBV3-2	NA	CASSQDGVSYGYTF	TGTGCCAGCAGCCAAGACGGGGTATCCTATGGCTACACCTTC
TRBJ2-5	NA	TRBV19	TRBD2	CASSMKTSGTSKETQYF	TGTGCCAGTAGTATGAAAACCTCCGGGACTAGCAAAGAGACCCAGTACTTC
TRBJ2-7	NA	TRBV30	NA	CAWSGGVSYEQYF	TGTGCCTGGAGCGGGGGTGTTTCCTACGAGCAGTACTTC
TRBJ2-7	NA	TRBV30	TRBD2	CAWGRGVYEQYF	TGTGCTTGGGGACGGGGGGTCTACGAGCAGTACTTC
TRBJ2-5	once	TRBV20-1	NA	CSASVVGGAGQETQYF	TGCAGTGCTAGTGTCGTGGGGGGGGCGGGTCAAGAGACCCAGTACTTC
TRBJ1-5	NA	TRBV6-6	NA	CASSYWSVVNQPQHF	TGTGCCAGCAGTTACTGGTCAGTCGTCAATCAGCCCCAGCATTTT
TRBJ2-1	NA	TRBV2	NA	CASSELSSAGAWSYNEQFF	TGTGCCAGCAGTGAATTAAGCTCGGCAGGGGCTTGGTCCTACAATGAGCAGTTCTTC
TRBJ2-5	once	TRBV23-1	NA	CASSQYRTKRETQYF	TGCGCCAGCAGTCAATATCGGACGAAGCGGGAGACCCAGTACTTC
TRBJ2-1	NA	TRBV28	NA	CASKRGRALSSYNEQFF	TGTGCCAGCAAGAGGGGGAGGGCCCTAAGCTCCTACAATGAGCAGTTCTTC
TRBJ2-5	NA	TRBV4-2	TRBD2	CASSQDPSGGYQETQYF	TGTGCCAGCAGCCAAGATCCGAGCGGGGGTTACCAAGAGACCCAGTACTTC
TRBJ1-2	NA	TRBV29-1	TRBD1	CSVEQGQGNGYTF	TGCAGCGTTGAACAGGGACAGGGTAATGGCTACACCTTC
TRBJ2-2	NA	TRBV19	NA	CASSIGRAKYTGELFF	TGTGCCAGTAGTATTGGGCGGGCGAAATACACCGGGGAGCTGTTTTTT
TRBJ1-2	NA	TRBV19	NA	CASNRPGILNYGYTF	TGTGCCAGTAACAGGCCTGGGATATTAAACTATGGCTACACCTTC
TRBJ1-1	NA	TRBV11-2	NA	CASSSLRTEAFF	TGTGCCAGCAGCTCCCTCCGGACTGAAGCTTTCTTT
TRBJ1-1	NA	TRBV11-2	TRBD1	CASRVPRTGSTEAFF	TGTGCCAGCAGAGTCCCTAGGACAGGGAGCACTGAAGCTTTCTTT
TRBJ2-3	few	TRBV3-1/TRBV3-2	NA	CASSQGGGRTDTQYF	TGTGCCAGCAGCCAAGGAGGAGGGAGGACAGATACGCAGTATTTT
TRBJ2-5	NA	TRBV3-1/TRBV3-2	TRBD1	CASSRGTGGLGETQYF	TGTGCCAGCAGCCGAGGAACAGGGGGGCTAGGAGAGACCCAGTACTTC
TRBJ1-1	NA	TRBV6-5	NA	CASSFTSGTRSEAFF	TGTGCCAGCAGTTTCACCTCCGGGACTCGCAGTGAAGCTTTCTTT
TRBJ1-3	once	TRBV19	TRBD1	CASSLGTGSGNTIYF	TGTGCCAGTAGCCTTGGGACAGGCTCTGGAAACACCATATATTTT
TRBJ2-2	once	TRBV6-5	NA	CAVRGRNTGELFF	TGTGCCGTCCGGGGGAGGAACACCGGGGAGCTGTTTTTT
TRBJ1-2	NA	TRBV5-6	NA	CASSLNPGVDNGYTF	TGTGCCAGCAGCTTGAATCCGGGGGTCGACAATGGCTACACCTTC
TRBJ2-2	NA	TRBV29-1	NA	CSVEGIGGVGELFF	TGCAGCGTTGAGGGCATAGGGGGTGTCGGGGAGCTGTTTTTT
TRBJ2-5	NA	TRBV7-2	NA	CASSSRTEETQYF	TGTGCCAGCAGCTCCCGGACAGAAGAGACCCAGTACTTC
TRBJ1-3	NA	TRBV10-2	NA	CASSEEGNTIYF	TGCGCCAGCAGTGAGGAGGGAAACACCATATATTTT
TRBJ1-5	NA	TRBV7-9	NA	CASSPGSNQPQHF	TGTGCCAGCAGCCCCGGGAGCAATCAGCCCCAGCATTTT
TRBJ2-7	NA	TRBV5-4	NA	CASSLEVGTYEQYF	TGTGCCAGCAGCTTGGAAGTCGGTACCTACGAGCAGTACTTC
TRBJ1-3	NA	TRBV28	NA	CASSPIRATSGNTIYF	TGTGCCAGCAGTCCCATCAGGGCCACCTCTGGAAACACCATATATTTT
TRBJ1-5	few	TRBV18	NA	CASSQGGGNQPQHF	TGTGCCAGCTCACAGGGAGGGGGCAATCAGCCCCAGCATTTT
TRBJ2-5	many	TRBV2	TRBD1	CASTGQGLWQETQYF	TGTGCCAGCACTGGACAGGGACTGTGGCAAGAGACCCAGTACTTC
TRBJ2-7	NA	TRBV7-2	NA	CASSQKADFTYEQYF	TGTGCCAGCAGCCAAAAGGCGGACTTTACCTACGAGCAGTACTTC
TRBJ1-2	NA	TRBV5-8	NA	CASSWRAYGYTF	TGTGCCAGCAGCTGGAGGGCCTATGGCTACACCTTC
TRBJ1-3	few	TRBV2	NA	CASSESGTSGNTIYF	TGTGCCAGCAGTGAATCCGGGACATCCGGAAACACCATATATTTT
TRBJ1-5	NA	TRBV5-4	NA	CASSLDAQGQPQHF	TGTGCCAGCAGCTTGGACGCCCAGGGGCAGCCCCAGCATTTT